These 20 T cell receptor beta chains originate from one sample sequenced in a study of T cell repertoires in cytomegalovirus infection. TCRdb recomputed calls from the reads with MiXCR, one row per CDR3 protein. The table records 68,000 or so distinct CDR3 sequences, approximately 24% of them present only once. No antigens are known for them. Sequencing used PBMCs, sequenced either directly or after in vitro stimulation (not recorded which). Every receptor here comes from a human donor in good health (CMV status not recorded). Some clones in this sample may be carry-over from other donors' samples.

The V gene is TRBV24-1, the J gene TRBJ2-5; weak D call: TRBD2 (6 bases). Germline CDR1 and CDR2: KGHDR and SFDVKD. Trimming stripped 4 bases from V and 2 bases from J, with 19 bases between. The CDR3 is made up of 17 amino acids. The CDR3: CATSDPLVEGGQETQYF. The CDR3 DNA is TGTGCCACCAGTGACCCCCTTGTGGAGGGAGGTCAAGAGACCCAGTACTTC.

This clonotype has more than one count but fewer than ten. The chain links TRBV4-2 to TRBJ1-5, with 11 bases aligning to TRBD1. V was pared by 4 bases and J by 5 bases, with 4 bases of the junction left unmatched. Germline CDR1 is LGHNA and CDR2 is YNFKEQ. This CDR3 contains 15 residues. The CDR3 region is CASSLGTGGYQPQHF. CDR3 bases: TGTGCCAGCAGCCTTGGGACAGGGGGGTATCAGCCCCAGCATTTT.

V and J are TRBV19 and TRBJ2-1, with 10 bases that match TRBD2. Germline values: CDR1 LNHDA, CDR2 SQIVND (reference sequence). The CDR3 runs 14 residues. The trim removed 4 bases at V and 8 bases at J, leaving 5 bases unmatched. CDR3 region: CASSKSGRVHEQFF. In nucleotides, the CDR3 is TGTGCCAGTAGTAAAAGCGGGAGGGTCCATGAGCAGTTCTTC.

The CDR3 region has the DNA TGCGCCAGCAGCGTAGACAGGGCTCGTGAGACCCAGTACTTC. Translation: CASSVDRARETQYF. This chain links TRBV5-1 with TRBJ2-5; TRBD1 aligns across 7 bases. Germline V gives CDR1 SGHRS, CDR2 YFSETQ. The CDR3 consists of 14 residues. J was trimmed by 5 bases and V by 4 bases; bases with no gene match: 8.

This clonotype was recorded at least ten times. The V gene is TRBV12-3 or TRBV12-4, the J gene TRBJ1-4; weak D call: TRBD1 (5 bases). This CDR3 has 13 amino acids. Trimming pared 5 bases from V and 8 bases from J, leaving 12 bases between. CDR3: CASSLKEGEKLFF. CDR3 DNA: TGTGCCAGCAGTCTGAAAGAGGGGGAAAAACTGTTTTTT.

V gene TRBV11-2 combines with J gene TRBJ1-5, with TRBD1 identical over 10 bases. V dropped 1 base and J dropped 3; count of bases not matched to a gene: 3. The CDR3 is 16 amino acids. Looked up from germline, CDR1 is SGHAT and CDR2 is FQNNGV. The CDR3 region has the DNA TGTGCCAGCAGCTTAGGGGACAGGGGTTCCAATCAGCCCCAGCATTTT. Its protein is CASSLGDRGSNQPQHF.

This clonotype was seen repeatedly, ten times or more. The chain couples TRBV6-5 to TRBJ2-1, with 7 bases lining up with TRBD1. J was trimmed by 8 bases and V by 0 bases; bases with no gene match: 10. Germline assignment: CDR1 MNHEY and CDR2 SVGAGI. This CDR3 spans 16 amino acids. The DNA of the CDR3 is TGTGCCAGCAGTTACTCGCCCGGACCAGGGACAGATGAGCAGTTCTTC. Amino acids: CASSYSPGPGTDEQFF.

This clonotype appeared a few times. The V gene is TRBV7-2, the J gene TRBJ2-1; TRBD1 is a possible D gene (6 bases). The CDR3 has 13 residues. Germline CDR1 reads SGHTA; CDR2 reads FQGNSA. With 5 bases removed from V and 8 bases from J, the gap between germline ends came to 13 bases. CDR3 protein: CASSLSRGDEQFF. The CDR3 bases are TGTGCCAGCAGCCTCTCCAGGGGCGATGAGCAGTTCTTC.

This clonotype was observed at least ten times. This sequence joins TRBV10-3 and TRBJ2-5; TRBD2 agrees at 15 bases. V lost 3 bases to trimming and J lost 4 bases; unmatched junction nucleotides: 6. The CDR3 spans 17 residues. Germline CDR1 reads ENHRY; CDR2 reads SYGVKD. The CDR3 is CAISERTSGRATETQYF. The CDR3 DNA reads TGTGCCATCAGTGAACGGACTAGCGGGAGGGCCACAGAGACCCAGTACTTC.

The V and J genes are TRBV7-2 and TRBJ1-5, with D unresolved. The CDR3 consists of 17 residues. With 2 bases removed from V and 0 bases from J, the gap between germline ends came to 14 bases. Germline-derived CDR1 and CDR2 are SGHTA and FQGNSA. CDR3 sequence reads: CASSLSVGSYSNQPQHF. The CDR3, as DNA: TGTGCCAGCAGCTTATCGGTAGGATCTTATAGCAATCAGCCCCAGCATTTT. The variable domain in full, with the rest retrieved from reference TRBV7-2 and TRBJ1-5, is GAGVSQSPSNKVTEKGKDVELRCDPISGHTALYWYRQSLGQGLEFLIYFQGNSAPDKSGLPSDRFSAERTGGSVSTLTIQRTQQEDSAVYLCASSLSVGSYSNQPQHFGDGTRLSIL.

The J gene is TRBJ2-1, the V gene TRBV4-3, with D possibly being TRBD2 (6 bases). The germline V gene encodes CDR1 LGHNA and CDR2 YSLEER. The CDR3 covers 15 residues. Trimming took off 4 bases at V and 0 bases at J, with 10 bases between the two ends. The chain's CDR3 is CASSPDSGSYNEQFF. The CDR3 DNA sequence: TGCGCCAGCAGCCCTGATAGCGGCTCCTACAATGAGCAGTTCTTC.

The table lists this clonotype with a count of one. The V gene is TRBV7-9, the J gene TRBJ2-6; no reliable D call. CDR1 is SEHNR, CDR2 FQNEAQ, per germline (reference sequence). Trimming took off 2 bases at V and 4 bases at J, with 9 bases between the two ends. The CDR3 extends over 15 amino acids. The CDR3 sequence: CASSLSVSGANVLTF. CDR3 nucleotides: TGTGCCAGCAGCTTATCCGTGTCCGGGGCCAACGTCCTGACTTTC. The full variable domain, completed using reference TRBV7-9 and TRBJ2-6, is DTGVSQNPRHKITKRGQNVTFRCDPISEHNRLYWYRQTLGQGPEFLTYFQNEAQLEKSRLLSDRFSAERPKGSFSTLEIQRTEQGDSAMYLCASSLSVSGANVLTFGAGSRLTVL.

This clonotype was counted a few times. This chain connects TRBV19 to TRBJ1-2, with 9 bases lining up with TRBD1. Trimming cost V 3 bases and J 7 bases; bases outside gene matches: 9. The CDR3 is 15 residues long. Germline V gene lookup returns CDR1 LNHDA and CDR2 SQIVND (reference sequence). In DNA form, the CDR3 reads TGTGCCAGTAGTATCCCGAAACAGGGGGCGGGTGGCTACACCTTC. This translates into CASSIPKQGAGGYTF.

This clonotype occurred once. The J gene is TRBJ1-2, the V gene TRBV29-1; TRBD1 aligns across 8 bases. The CDR3 spans 13 residues. The V and J ends lost 2 bases and 4 bases, in that order; junction bases with no gene match: 3. Germline V lookup: CDR1 SQVTM, CDR2 ANQGSEA. The CDR3 region has the DNA TGCAGCGTTGAAACACAGGGGGTCTATGGCTACACCTTC. Translating it yields CSVETQGVYGYTF.

This clonotype was detected many times. The chain is built from TRBV7-8 and TRBJ2-7; D is perhaps TRBD1 (5 bases). Trimming took off 4 bases at V and 3 bases at J, with 16 bases between the two ends. The germline CDR1 and CDR2 sequences are SGHVS and FQNEAQ. This CDR3 region has 15 residues. CDR3 sequence reads: CASSSRQGSIYEQYF. The CDR3 region has the DNA TGTGCCAGCAGCTCCCGCCAGGGAAGCATCTACGAGCAGTACTTC.

The table lists this clonotype with a few counts. The chain couples TRBV20-1 to TRBJ2-2, with no clear D. The CDR3 consists of 13 residues. V shed 0 bases and J shed 4 bases, with 6 bases lying between them. Germline V gene sequence: CDR1 DFQATT, CDR2 SNEGSKA (reference sequence). The CDR3: CSARDLSTGELFF. CDR3 sequence (DNA): TGCAGTGCTAGAGATCTTAGCACCGGGGAGCTGTTTTTT.

This clonotype was counted a few times. V and J are TRBV28 and TRBJ2-5, with 7 bases fitting TRBD1. Trimming took 3 bases from V and 3 from J; bases not matched to a gene: 13. The CDR3 totals 17 residues. The germline V gene has CDR1 MDHEN and CDR2 SYDVKM. The CDR3 DNA is TGTGCCAGCAGTTTCTCTCTGCTGACAGGGCTTAAAGAGACCCAGTACTTC. Its protein product is CASSFSLLTGLKETQYF. Filled out from reference TRBV28 and TRBJ2-5, the complete variable domain reads DVKVTQSSRYLVKRTGEKVFLECVQDMDHENMFWYRQDPGLGLRLIYFSYDVKMKEKGDIPEGYSVSREKKERFSLILESASTNQTSMYLCASSFSLLTGLKETQYFGPGTRLLVL.

The DNA for the CDR3 is TGCAGTGCTAGGGGGACAGGGTTTTGGGCTGGGCCGGCTTTCTTT. Protein product: CSARGTGFWAGPAFF. This chain uses TRBV20-1 with TRBJ1-1, with TRBD1 matching over 9 bases. The CDR3 totals 15 residues. Germline V gene lookup returns CDR1 DFQATT and CDR2 SNEGSKA (reference sequence). V was pared by 3 bases and J by 11 bases, with 16 bases of the junction left unmatched.

The J gene is TRBJ1-4, the V gene TRBV12-3 or TRBV12-4; no firm D call. V shed 6 bases and J shed 0 bases, with 17 bases lying between them. This CDR3 comprises 17 residues. The CDR3: CASSNSGPLATNEKLFF. CDR3 DNA sequence: TGTGCCAGCAGCAACAGTGGGCCACTTGCAACTAATGAAAAACTGTTTTTT.

This clonotype was observed at least ten times. The J gene is TRBJ2-1, the V gene TRBV7-3; possibly TRBD1 or TRBD2 for D (7 bases each). The CDR3 sequence is 15 residues long. V was pared by 5 bases and J by 4 bases, with 15 bases between. The V gene's germline CDR1 is SGHTA and CDR2 FQGTGA. The CDR3 loop reads CASSQRDSSYNEQFF. As DNA, the CDR3 is TGTGCCAGCAGCCAGCGGGACAGCTCATACAATGAGCAGTTCTTC.